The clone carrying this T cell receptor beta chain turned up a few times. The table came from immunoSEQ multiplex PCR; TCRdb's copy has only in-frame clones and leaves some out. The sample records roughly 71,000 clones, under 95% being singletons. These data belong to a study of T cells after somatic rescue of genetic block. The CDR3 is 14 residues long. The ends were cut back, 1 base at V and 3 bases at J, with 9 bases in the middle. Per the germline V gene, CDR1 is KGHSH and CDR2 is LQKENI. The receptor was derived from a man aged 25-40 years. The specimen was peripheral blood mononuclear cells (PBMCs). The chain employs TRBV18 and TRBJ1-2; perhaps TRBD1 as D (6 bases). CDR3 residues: CASSPRAGDYGYTF. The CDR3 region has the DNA TGTGCCAGCTCACCACGGGCAGGGGACTATGGCTACACCTTC. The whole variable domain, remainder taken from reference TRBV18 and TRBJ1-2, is NAGVMQNPRHLVRRRGQEARLRCSPMKGHSHVYWYRQLPEEGLKFMVYLQKENIIDESGMPKERFSAEFPKEGPSILRIQQVVRGDSAAYFCASSPRAGDYGYTFGSGTRLTVV.